The clone carrying this TCR beta chain appeared many times. Its antigen is undetermined. This specimen belongs to a study of CD8 T cells in ankylosing spondylitis. Study results and caveats: Relatively scarce in peripheral blood, disease-linked clones were CD8+. Past studies reported some motif variants in reactive arthritis synovial fluid and blood. The authors reported significant enrichment of disease-linked clones in matched ankylosing spondylitis synovial fluid. Typical of ankylosing spondylitis blood, it appeared, was a TCR beta motif of fewer than 10 highly homologous variants.

TCRdb reprocessed the 5' RACE reads with MiXCR, giving one entry per CDR3 protein. The sample lists some 240,000 distinct CDR3 sequences; roughly 8.6% were seen once. There are 18 residues in the CDR3. V was trimmed by 3 bases and J by 4 bases, leaving 22 bases between them. Per the germline V gene, CDR1 is LNHDA and CDR2 is SQIVND (reference sequence). This sequence originates from a male donor with ankylosing spondylitis or in good health (not recorded which). Material: blood, either unsorted or a sorted T cell fraction (not recorded which). This rearrangement joins TRBV19 to TRBJ1-5, with a weak D call TRBD1 (6 bases). The CDR3 loop reads CASSMTGHLTIRNQPQHF. CDR3 DNA: TGTGCCAGTAGTATGACGGGACACCTTACTATCCGAAATCAGCCCCAGCATTTT.